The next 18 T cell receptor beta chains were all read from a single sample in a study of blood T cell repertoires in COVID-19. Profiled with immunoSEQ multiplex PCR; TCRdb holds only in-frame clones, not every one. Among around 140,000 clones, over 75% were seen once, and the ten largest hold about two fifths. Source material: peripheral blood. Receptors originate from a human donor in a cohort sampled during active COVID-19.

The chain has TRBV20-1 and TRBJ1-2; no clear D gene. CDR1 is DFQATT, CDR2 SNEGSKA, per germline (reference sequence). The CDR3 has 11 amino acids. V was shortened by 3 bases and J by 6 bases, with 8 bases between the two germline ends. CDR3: CSARVRDGYTF. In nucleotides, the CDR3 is TGCAGTGCTAGGGTGAGGGATGGCTACACCTTC.

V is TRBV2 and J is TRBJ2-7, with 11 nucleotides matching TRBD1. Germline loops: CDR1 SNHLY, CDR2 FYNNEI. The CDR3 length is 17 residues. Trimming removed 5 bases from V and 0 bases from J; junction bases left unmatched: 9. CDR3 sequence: CASSPQRGTGGSYEQYV. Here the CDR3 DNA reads TGTGCCAGCAGTCCCCAGAGGGGGACAGGGGGCTCCTACGAGCAGTACGTC.

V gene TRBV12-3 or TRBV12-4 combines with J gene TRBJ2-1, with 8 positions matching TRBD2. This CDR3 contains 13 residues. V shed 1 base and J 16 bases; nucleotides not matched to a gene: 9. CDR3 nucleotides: TGTGCCAGCAGTTTAGAAGCGGGAGCCTCCTCCTTCTTC. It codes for CASSLEAGASSFF.

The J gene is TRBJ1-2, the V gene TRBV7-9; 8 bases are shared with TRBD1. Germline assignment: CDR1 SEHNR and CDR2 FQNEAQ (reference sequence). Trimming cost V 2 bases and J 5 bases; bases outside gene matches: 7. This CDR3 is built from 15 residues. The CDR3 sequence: CASSLSLRQGYGYTF. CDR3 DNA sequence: TGTGCCAGCAGCTTAAGTTTGCGACAGGGGTATGGCTACACCTTC.

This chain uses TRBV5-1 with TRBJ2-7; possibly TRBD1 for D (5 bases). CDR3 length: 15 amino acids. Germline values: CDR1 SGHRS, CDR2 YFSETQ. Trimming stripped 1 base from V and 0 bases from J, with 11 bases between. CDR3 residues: CASSLNVGVSYEQYF. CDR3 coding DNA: TGCGCCAGCAGCTTGAACGTAGGGGTCTCCTACGAGCAGTACTTC.

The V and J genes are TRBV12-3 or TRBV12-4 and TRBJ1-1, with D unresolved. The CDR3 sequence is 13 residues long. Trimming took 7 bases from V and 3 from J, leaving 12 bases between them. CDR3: CASIGGAYTEAFF. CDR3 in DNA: TGTGCCAGCATCGGCGGAGCATACACTGAAGCTTTCTTT.

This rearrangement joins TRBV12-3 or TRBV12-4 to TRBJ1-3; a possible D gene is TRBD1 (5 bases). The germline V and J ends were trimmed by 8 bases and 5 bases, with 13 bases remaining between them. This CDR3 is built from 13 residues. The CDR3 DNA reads TGTGCCAGCGGGACTATCGGTCGAAACACCATATATTTT. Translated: CASGTIGRNTIYF.

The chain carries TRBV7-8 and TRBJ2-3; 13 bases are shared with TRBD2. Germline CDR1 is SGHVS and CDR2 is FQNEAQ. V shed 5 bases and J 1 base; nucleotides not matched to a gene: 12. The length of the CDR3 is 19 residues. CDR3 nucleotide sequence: TGTGCCAGCAGCCTCCCCATCACCGGGACTAGCGGGGGCACAGATACGCAGTATTTT. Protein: CASSLPITGTSGGTDTQYF.

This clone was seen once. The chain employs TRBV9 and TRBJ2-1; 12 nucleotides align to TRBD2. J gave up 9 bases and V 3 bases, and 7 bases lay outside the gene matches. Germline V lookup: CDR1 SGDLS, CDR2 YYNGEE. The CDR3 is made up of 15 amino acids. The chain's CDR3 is CASSGSASGGGEQFF. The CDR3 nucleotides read TGTGCCAGCAGCGGATCCGCTAGCGGGGGGGGTGAGCAGTTCTTC.

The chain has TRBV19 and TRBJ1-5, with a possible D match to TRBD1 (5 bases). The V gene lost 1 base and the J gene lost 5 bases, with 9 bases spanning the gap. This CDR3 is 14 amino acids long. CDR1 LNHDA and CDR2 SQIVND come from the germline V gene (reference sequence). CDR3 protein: CASSIVRADQPQHF. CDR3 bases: TGTGCCAGTAGTATAGTCAGGGCTGATCAGCCCCAGCATTTT.

The CDR3 loop is CASNLDRSIYGYTF. CDR3 in DNA: TGTGCCAGCAACCTGGACAGATCTATCTATGGCTACACCTTC. The gene calls are TRBV6-5 and TRBJ1-2; D perhaps matches TRBD1 (6 bases). With 7 bases removed from V and 4 bases from J, the gap between germline ends came to 16 bases. This CDR3 region has 14 residues. The germline gives CDR1 MNHEY, CDR2 SVGAGI.

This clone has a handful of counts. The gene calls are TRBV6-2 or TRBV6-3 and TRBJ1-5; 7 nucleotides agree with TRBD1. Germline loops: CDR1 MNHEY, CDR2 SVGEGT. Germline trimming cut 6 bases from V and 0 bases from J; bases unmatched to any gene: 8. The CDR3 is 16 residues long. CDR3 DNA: TGTGCCAGCAGCCGAAGGACAGGTCTTAGCAATCAGCCCCAGCATTTT. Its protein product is CASSRRTGLSNQPQHF.

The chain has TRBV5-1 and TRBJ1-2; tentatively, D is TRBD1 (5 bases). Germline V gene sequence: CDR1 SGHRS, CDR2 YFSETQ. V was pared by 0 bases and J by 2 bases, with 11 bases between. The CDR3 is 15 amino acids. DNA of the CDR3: TGCGCCAGCAGCTTGGATACAGGTGGAAACTATGGCTACACCTTC. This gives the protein CASSLDTGGNYGYTF.

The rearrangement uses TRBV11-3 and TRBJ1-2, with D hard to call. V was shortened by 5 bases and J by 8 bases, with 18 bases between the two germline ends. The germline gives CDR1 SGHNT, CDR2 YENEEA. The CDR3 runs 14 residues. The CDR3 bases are TGTGCCAGCAGCGGGAGTGCGGGCGCTTGGGGCTACACCTTC. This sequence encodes CASSGSAGAWGYTF. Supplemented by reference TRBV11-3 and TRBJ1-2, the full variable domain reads EAGVVQSPRYKIIEKKQPVAFWCNPISGHNTLYWYLQNLGQGPELLIRYENEEAVDDSQLPKDRFSAERLKGVDSTLKIQPAELGDSAVYLCASSGSAGAWGYTFGSGTRLTVV.

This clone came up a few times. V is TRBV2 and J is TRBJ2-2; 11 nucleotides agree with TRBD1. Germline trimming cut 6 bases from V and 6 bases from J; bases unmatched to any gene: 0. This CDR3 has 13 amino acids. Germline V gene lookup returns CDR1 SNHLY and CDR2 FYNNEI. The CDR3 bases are TGTGCCAGCAGGGGACAGGGGGCCGGGGAGCTGTTTTTT. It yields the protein CASRGQGAGELFF.

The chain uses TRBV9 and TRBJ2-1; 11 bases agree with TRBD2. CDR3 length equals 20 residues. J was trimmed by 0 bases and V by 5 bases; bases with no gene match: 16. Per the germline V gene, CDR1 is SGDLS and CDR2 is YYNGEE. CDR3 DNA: TGTGCCAGCAGTTACGGGACTAGCGGCCTACAAGCTCTCTCCTACAATGAGCAGTTCTTC. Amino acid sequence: CASSYGTSGLQALSYNEQFF.

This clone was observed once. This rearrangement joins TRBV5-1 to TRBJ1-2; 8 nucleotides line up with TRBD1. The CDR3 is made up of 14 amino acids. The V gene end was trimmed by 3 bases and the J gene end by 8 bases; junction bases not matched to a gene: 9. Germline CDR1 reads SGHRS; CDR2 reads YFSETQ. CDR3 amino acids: CASSWTGSFDGYTF. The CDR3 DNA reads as TGCGCCAGCAGCTGGACAGGGAGTTTCGACGGCTACACCTTC. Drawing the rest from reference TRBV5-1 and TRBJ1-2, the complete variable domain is KAGVTQTPRYLIKTRGQQVTLSCSPISGHRSVSWYQQTPGQGLQFLFEYFSETQRNKGNFPGRFSGRQFSNSRSEMNVSTLELGDSALYLCASSWTGSFDGYTFGSGTRLTVV.

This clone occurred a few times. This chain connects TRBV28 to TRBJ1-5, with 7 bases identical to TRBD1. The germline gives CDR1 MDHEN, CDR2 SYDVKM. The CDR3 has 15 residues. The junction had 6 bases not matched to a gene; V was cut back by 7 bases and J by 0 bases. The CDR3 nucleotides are TGTGCCAGCATATGGGGGACAGATAGCAATCAGCCCCAGCATTTT. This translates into CASIWGTDSNQPQHF.